This passage covers 8 T cell receptor beta chains from one sample sequenced in a study of T cell repertoires in cytomegalovirus infection. One entry per CDR3 protein results from TCRdb running MiXCR on the reads. The data hold fewer than 950,000 distinct CDR3 sequences, with approximately 32% observed a single time. These receptors lack a known antigen. The source was cultured CD8+ T cells from PBMCs, collected from culture after CMV antigen stimulation. The source of these receptors is a human donor in good health (CMV status not recorded). Some clones in this sample may be carry-over from other donors' samples.

This clonotype was counted ten times or more. The genes are TRBV7-6 and TRBJ1-1, with 7 positions matching TRBD1. The length of the CDR3 is 17 residues. Trimming cost V 1 base and J 2 bases; bases outside gene matches: 10. Per the germline V gene, CDR1 is SGHVS and CDR2 is FNYEAQ. The CDR3 is CASSLVVRDRVNTEAFF. The CDR3 region has the DNA TGTGCCAGCAGCTTAGTGGTTCGGGACAGAGTAAACACTGAAGCTTTCTTT.

CDR3 nucleotide sequence: TGTGCCAGCAGCCGGAGCGGGGGGGGCTACAATGAGCAGTTCTTC. It translates to CASSRSGGGYNEQFF. The chain employs TRBV7-2 and TRBJ2-1; 10 nucleotides line up with TRBD2. The V and J ends lost 5 bases and 3 bases, in that order; junction bases with no gene match: 4. CDR3 length: 15 amino acids. Germline loops: CDR1 SGHTA, CDR2 FQGNSA. Complete variable domain (other parts from reference TRBV7-2 and TRBJ2-1): GAGVSQSPSNKVTEKGKDVELRCDPISGHTALYWYRQSLGQGLEFLIYFQGNSAPDKSGLPSDRFSAERTGGSVSTLTIQRTQQEDSAVYLCASSRSGGGYNEQFFGPGTRLTVL.

The chain has TRBV28 and TRBJ2-7, with a tentative D call TRBD2 (7 bases). Per the germline V gene, CDR1 is MDHEN and CDR2 is SYDVKM. CDR3 length: 15 residues. Trimming shortened V by 2 bases and J by 1 base, and 12 bases separated the two germline ends. The CDR3 DNA is TGTGCCAGCAGTTTACGGCGGGGGCCGTCCTACGAGCAGTACGTC. This sequence encodes CASSLRRGPSYEQYV.

Only a few counts were recorded for this clonotype. J is TRBJ2-1 and V is TRBV29-1, with D perhaps matching TRBD1 or TRBD2 (5 bases each). V dropped 7 bases and J dropped 0 bases, with 16 bases sitting between them. CDR3 size: 15 residues. In germline, CDR1 is SQVTM, CDR2 ANQGSEA. DNA of the CDR3: TGCAGCGCTGGGACGGGGCAGCGCTCCTACAATGAGCAGTTCTTC. Protein: CSAGTGQRSYNEQFF.

This clonotype was seen a handful of times. The rearrangement joins TRBV5-1 to TRBJ2-3; the D gene is possibly TRBD2 (6 bases). Deletions cut 3 bases from V and 3 bases from J, with 23 bases between. Germline loops: CDR1 SGHRS, CDR2 YFSETQ. There are 18 residues in the CDR3. The CDR3 sequence: CASSSEEGAAPRTDTQYF. The CDR3 DNA reads as TGCGCCAGCAGCTCGGAGGAGGGTGCGGCCCCCCGGACAGATACGCAGTATTTT.

Only a few counts were recorded for this clonotype. The genes are TRBV6-1 and TRBJ1-1, with D possibly matching TRBD1 (5 bases). This CDR3 contains 13 residues. Germline V gene data show CDR1 as MNHNS and CDR2 as SASEGT. V was trimmed by 7 bases and J by 8 bases, leaving 17 bases between them. As DNA, the CDR3 is TGTGCCAGCAAGGCAGGGACGATCTACGAAGCTTTCTTT. It codes for CASKAGTIYEAFF.

This clonotype was seen ten or more times. This chain joins TRBV7-2 and TRBJ2-5, with 9 bases that match TRBD2. V trimming: 6 bases; J trimming: 5 bases; junction bases outside the gene matches: 10. Germline loops: CDR1 SGHTA, CDR2 FQGNSA. The CDR3 is made up of 15 amino acids. CDR3 loop: CASSLVRGGRETQYF. Written as DNA, the CDR3 is TGTGCCAGCAGTCTGGTGCGGGGGGGTCGGGAGACCCAGTACTTC.

This clonotype was seen a handful of times. This sequence joins TRBV19 and TRBJ1-1; D gene ambiguous. Trimming cost V 5 bases and J 4 bases, with 23 bases left between them. The CDR3 length is 17 residues. Germline V gene data show CDR1 as LNHDA and CDR2 as SQIVND (reference sequence). This CDR3 reads CASSSLGRDYWSTEAFF. CDR3 bases: TGTGCCAGTAGTTCCCTCGGACGGGATTATTGGAGCACTGAAGCTTTCTTT.